The present entry profiles one T cell receptor (beta chain) with its context. Its specific antigen is unknown. No qualities accompany the bases; no much larger clone lies one base away. CDR1 and CDR2 were assigned from the germline V gene (reference sequence) as MNHEY and SMNVEV. Spanning cysteine to phenylalanine, the CDR3 consists of 14 amino acids. The DNA shown is the 42-base CDR3, in frame from base 1. V gives up 2 bases and J gives up 6 bases, and the segment between their germline ends measures 14 bases. Donors were healthy HIV-negative adults with no recently reported acute infections or vaccinations. Only Caucasian adults living in Nashville, Tennessee, USA were represented among the donors. CD4+ T cells were enriched through magnetic negative selection, after which naive cells were positively selected on CD45RA and the remaining negative fraction served as the memory subset. Blood was obtained by leukapheresis, after which PBMCs were separated by Ficoll-Histopaque density gradient centrifugation and cryopreserved in liquid nitrogen vapor phase. Analytical flow cytometry was used to check the purity and quantity of every magnetically sorted T cell population. Genomic DNA was isolated from every sorted fraction and measured by UV absorbance on a Nanodrop 2000c.

Using the deep immunoSEQ assay, TCR CDR3 regions were amplified from genomic DNA by multiplex PCR. Extracted genomic DNA from each cell subset was spread evenly across all wells of several immunoSEQ 96-well plates, with each plate serving as a replicate. For sorted subsets, roughly 200 ng of genomic DNA, equivalent to 25,000 to 35,000 T cell genomes, went into each replicate PCR. The purified libraries were quantified using a Qubit 3.0 fluorometer, sized with a Bioanalyzer 2100, and then quantified again using the KAPA Library Quantification kit. Every immunoSEQ 96-well plate was sequenced on a dedicated single-read 150-cycle Illumina NextSeq 550 flow cell. In the source study's methods: The immunoSEQ output contained only junctional sequences without quality scores, so filtering could not match that applied to full-length reads. To assign V/J genes and CDR3, sequences were annotated using PyIR, a Python wrapper for IgBLAST v1.9, with IMGT germline references. Reads were removed for weak V/J assignments (E-value above 1e-6), missing CDR3, stop codons, out-of-frame junctions, or ambiguous translated residues. V3J clonotypes were defined by identical inferred V gene, J gene, and CDR3 amino acid sequence. To compute the percentage overlap between repertoires, the number of shared unique clonotypes was divided by the size of the smaller repertoire. RTK rarefaction, the Chao1 estimator, and Recon v2.1 estimates of unobserved clonotypes were used to assess repertoire richness. OLGA was used to compute generation probabilities for all TCRbeta clonotypes that the gDNA method yielded from several donors. TCRdb holds this immuneACCESS table with in-frame rearrangements only. Some clones are missing; in checked studies, unresolved V genes explain under half, and the rest has no known cause. Clone size and the V and J calls come from that table; the DNA yielded D and trimming. This sample gives approximately 530,000 clones in total; about 96% of them show up just once. The ten biggest clones cover approximately 0.067% of the sample.

The entry originates in a study of shared clonotypes between healthy human individuals (dated by TCRdb to about 2020). Some background on the complete study: Two women and a few men aged 18 to 49 years were included in the cohort. For each donor, CD4 naive and CD4 memory were each run on three plates, CD8 naive on two plates, and CD8 memory on one plate. To estimate repertoire size and how much clonotype sharing occurs between individuals, the study deeply sequenced the blood TCR repertoires of five healthy adults. To increase sequencing depth and limit assay-specific biases, different laboratories used diverse techniques to prepare libraries and sequence TCR repertoires. Between about 0.94 and 8.9 billion PBMCs per donor were obtained by leukapheresis. Overall study outcomes, separate from this receptor: Higher generation probabilities were observed for clonotypes shared by all four sorted-subset donors than for non-shared clonotypes. Across a few donors, about 5.2% of naive CD4, roughly 3.3% of naive CD8, around 2.1% of memory CD4, and 0.4% of memory CD8 clonotypes were shared. Larger estimated clonotype richness was generally found for naive subsets than for memory subsets. Pairwise subsampling led to the expectation that sequencing depth would affect the degree of clonotype sharing among donors. Sampling was limited to blood, and TCR repertoires in tissue likely differ from TCR repertoires in blood. The small number of donors limited the genetic and exposure-history diversity represented. Rarefaction of sorted-subset datasets indicated incomplete sequencing despite the large sequencing depth.

The TCR was taken from a woman under 40 in good health. Sequenced input: naive CD4+ T cells sorted from blood. The sample's cell subset or site label, in plain terms: CD45RA+ positively selected. The sequence is built from TRBV27 and TRBJ2-7; TRBD1 might be the D gene, on 6 matching bases. DNA sequence: TGTGCCAGCAGTTTACAGGGGCCGGTCCGCGAGCAGTACTTC. Protein translation: CASSLQGPVREQYF.